A single sample is the source of the 27 T cell receptor beta chains below, sequenced in a study of shared clonotypes between healthy human individuals. Profiled with immunoSEQ multiplex PCR; TCRdb holds only in-frame clones, not every one. This table has millions of clones, around 94% appearing once. The specimen was naive CD4+ T cells sorted from blood. Indicated subset: CD45RA+ positively selected. These receptors all come from a man between 18 and 29 years old in good health.

The CDR3 DNA reads TGTGCCAGCAGTTTATCGGGCTCCTACTATGGCTACACCTTC. Protein product: CASSLSGSYYGYTF. The chain couples TRBV28 to TRBJ1-2, with unresolved D. Deletions cut 1 base from V and 3 bases from J, with 9 bases between. The CDR3 is 14 amino acids. CDR1 MDHEN and CDR2 SYDVKM come from the germline V gene.

This chain joins TRBV7-3 and TRBJ2-1; D unclear. Per germline, CDR1 SGHTA and CDR2 FQGTGA. Trimming cost V 5 bases and J 6 bases, with 8 bases left between them. This CDR3 is 12 amino acids long. The CDR3 region is CASSPNGNEQFF. The CDR3 DNA follows: TGTGCCAGCAGCCCCAATGGCAATGAGCAGTTCTTC.

Points on this clone: Distinct nucleotide sequences in the sample also encode this CDR3. The genes are TRBV5-1 and TRBJ1-1, with a possible D match to TRBD1 (6 bases). This CDR3 spans 14 amino acids. Germline CDR1 reads SGHRS; CDR2 reads YFSETQ. The V gene lost 0 bases and the J gene lost 5 bases, with 11 bases spanning the gap. This CDR3 is CASSLARGGTEAFF. Written as DNA, the CDR3 is TGCGCCAGCAGCTTGGCCAGGGGTGGGACTGAAGCTTTCTTT.

This clone was seen a single time. The chain couples TRBV27 to TRBJ1-1; no clear D. The CDR3 has 15 residues. V was cut by 1 base and J by 1 base, with 10 bases left in between. In germline, CDR1 is MNHEY, CDR2 SMNVEV (reference sequence). The DNA for the CDR3 is TGTGCCAGCAGTTTATATGGGGTTGGGAACACTGAAGCTTTCTTT. Its translation: CASSLYGVGNTEAFF.

CDR3 nucleotide sequence: TGTGCCAGCAGCGCCCAGGGAAAAGGCAATGAGCAGTTCTTC. This encodes CASSAQGKGNEQFF. V and J are TRBV21-1 and TRBJ2-1; the table's D call, TRBD1, has no DNA check behind it. TRBV21-1 is classified as a pseudogene. CDR3 size: 14 residues.

This CDR3 reads CASSIRKGGSSIQTDTQYF. CDR3 DNA: TGTGCCAGCAGCATTCGGAAAGGCGGGAGCTCAATTCAGACAGATACGCAGTATTTT. V gene TRBV11-2 combines with J gene TRBJ2-3, with 7 positions matching TRBD2. Germline V gene sequence: CDR1 SGHAT, CDR2 FQNNGV. J gave up 3 bases and V 5 bases, and 20 bases lay outside the gene matches. CDR3 length equals 19 residues.

The rearrangement joins TRBV6-5 to TRBJ1-1; 7 bases are shared with TRBD1. V shed 6 bases, J shed 4 bases, and the junction held 8 bases outside the gene matches. The CDR3 contains 14 residues. CDR1 is MNHEY and CDR2 is SVGAGI in the germline V gene. CDR3 in amino acids: CASSTQGRLTEAFF. CDR3 nucleotides: TGTGCCAGCAGCACACAGGGGCGACTCACTGAAGCTTTCTTT.

The chain uses TRBV11-1 and TRBJ2-1, with TRBD1 matching 7 bases. After removal of 2 bases from V and 1 base from J, the junction contained 2 bases not matched to a gene. CDR1 and CDR2 from the germline V gene are SGHAT and FQDESV (reference sequence). CDR3 size: 15 residues. The CDR3 is CASSLRQGSYNEQFF. CDR3 bases: TGTGCCAGCAGCTTACGACAGGGTTCCTACAATGAGCAGTTCTTC.

J is TRBJ2-3 and V is TRBV6-1, with D possibly TRBD2 on 7 matching bases. With 5 bases removed from V and 5 bases from J, the gap between germline ends came to 17 bases. The CDR3 covers 15 residues. Germline V CDR1 and CDR2: MNHNS, SASEGT. CDR3 loop: CASSWGPLAVDTQYF. The CDR3, as DNA: TGTGCCAGCAGTTGGGGGCCCCTAGCGGTAGATACGCAGTATTTT.

Remarks on this clone: Other DNA variants within this sample encode the same CDR3. As DNA, the CDR3 is TGTGCCATCAGTGAGTCCGGACAGGCCAGCTATGGCTACACCTTC. Protein product: CAISESGQASYGYTF. This chain joins TRBV10-3 and TRBJ1-2; 7 positions agree with TRBD1. The CDR3 sequence is 15 residues long. Germline V gene sequence: CDR1 ENHRY, CDR2 SYGVKD. Trimming took 0 bases from V and 4 from J; bases not matched to a gene: 5.

The chain links TRBV6-4 to TRBJ1-2; tentatively, D is TRBD1 (5 bases). Trimming took off 10 bases at V and 6 bases at J, with 15 bases between the two ends. Germline V gene sequence: CDR1 MRHNA, CDR2 SNTAGT. This CDR3 region has 12 residues. The CDR3 loop reads CAIAGGGDGYTF. CDR3 coding DNA: TGTGCCATCGCGGGGGGGGGAGATGGCTACACCTTC.

J is TRBJ2-3 and V is TRBV28, with 7 bases matching TRBD2. This CDR3 has 16 residues. In germline, CDR1 is MDHEN, CDR2 SYDVKM. V was clipped by 6 bases and J by 6 bases; unmatched bases: 15. This CDR3 is CASSLRLALRADTQYF. The CDR3 DNA is TGTGCCAGCAGCCTCCGACTAGCATTGAGAGCTGATACGCAGTATTTT.

The chain recombines TRBV9 with TRBJ2-3; 13 bases are a match to TRBD2. This CDR3 is 17 amino acids long. J lost 5 bases, V lost 1 base, and 7 bases had no gene match. The V gene's germline CDR1 is SGDLS and CDR2 YYNGEE. The CDR3 here is CASSVRTSGSKGDTQYF. Written as DNA, the CDR3 is TGTGCCAGCAGCGTACGGACTAGCGGGAGTAAAGGAGATACGCAGTATTTT.

The chain links TRBV11-2 to TRBJ2-7; the D gene is possibly TRBD1 (5 bases). Trimming shortened V by 0 bases and J by 5 bases, and 8 bases separated the two germline ends. CDR3 size: 13 residues. Per germline, CDR1 SGHAT and CDR2 FQNNGV. CDR3 in amino acids: CASSLDRVHEQYF. CDR3 sequence (DNA): TGTGCCAGCAGCTTAGACAGGGTCCACGAGCAGTACTTC.

The chain joins TRBV6-5 to TRBJ1-1; possible D gene TRBD1, 6 bases. V was clipped by 2 bases and J by 9 bases, with 10 bases between them. This CDR3 has 12 amino acids. Germline V gives CDR1 MNHEY, CDR2 SVGAGI. CDR3 protein: CASSYGGAKAFF. The CDR3 nucleotides read TGTGCCAGCAGTTACGGGGGGGCGAAAGCTTTCTTT.

The chain recombines TRBV14 with TRBJ2-1; 11 bases align to TRBD2. V lost 4 bases to trimming and J lost 9 bases; unmatched junction nucleotides: 5. The CDR3 runs 14 residues. Germline CDR1 is SGHDN and CDR2 is FVKESK. The CDR3 is CASSPVSGRVEQFF. As DNA, the CDR3 is TGTGCCAGCAGCCCCGTTAGCGGGAGGGTTGAGCAGTTCTTC.

The chain carries TRBV5-1 and TRBJ1-5; D not resolved. CDR1 is SGHRS, CDR2 YFSETQ, per germline. V lost 0 bases, J lost 0 bases, and 7 bases lay in between. The CDR3 runs 15 residues. CDR3 amino acids: CASSLASGSNQPQHF. In nucleotides, the CDR3 is TGCGCCAGCAGCTTGGCCTCGGGTAGCAATCAGCCCCAGCATTTT.

Concerning this clone: Other DNA sequences of this sample code for an identical CDR3. V gene TRBV5-1 combines with J gene TRBJ2-3; possibly TRBD2 for D (5 bases). The CDR3 has 14 amino acids. The V end lost 2 bases, the J end lost 3 bases, and 10 bases lay between the germline ends. Germline loops: CDR1 SGHRS, CDR2 YFSETQ. CDR3: CASSFGLSTDTQYF. For the CDR3, the DNA is TGCGCCAGCAGCTTTGGACTGTCTACAGATACGCAGTATTTT.

J is TRBJ2-7 and V is TRBV11-3; 10 bases fit TRBD1. After removal of 1 base from V and 6 bases from J, the junction contained 3 bases not matched to a gene. The CDR3 has 14 residues. Germline V gene sequence: CDR1 SGHNT, CDR2 YENEEA. The CDR3 DNA is TGTGCCAGCAGCTTAGGGGACAGGGGATTCGAGCAGTACTTC. This translates into CASSLGDRGFEQYF.

The V call is TRBV5-1, the J call TRBJ2-7, with D possibly matching TRBD1 (6 bases). V was clipped by 4 bases and J by 7 bases, with 12 bases between them. CDR3 length equals 12 residues. Germline CDR1 reads SGHRS; CDR2 reads YFSETQ. The CDR3 region has the DNA TGCGCCAGCAGCCCCGGGACACTAGAGCAGTACTTC. Translation gives CASSPGTLEQYF.

The count of this clone is one. This chain links TRBV5-1 with TRBJ2-7; possibly TRBD1 for D (6 bases). CDR3 length: 14 residues. Deletions cut 0 bases from V and 3 bases from J, with 10 bases between. Looked up from germline, CDR1 is SGHRS and CDR2 is YFSETQ. The CDR3 spells CASSLDWGHYEQYF. For the CDR3, the DNA is TGCGCCAGCAGCTTGGACTGGGGGCACTACGAGCAGTACTTC. Looking up the rest from reference TRBV5-1 and TRBJ2-7 gives the full variable domain: KAGVTQTPRYLIKTRGQQVTLSCSPISGHRSVSWYQQTPGQGLQFLFEYFSETQRNKGNFPGRFSGRQFSNSRSEMNVSTLELGDSALYLCASSLDWGHYEQYFGPGTRLTVT.

This chain links TRBV19 with TRBJ2-7; 10 bases line up with TRBD2. V shed 3 bases and J 2 bases; nucleotides not matched to a gene: 10. Germline CDR1 is LNHDA and CDR2 is SQIVND (reference sequence). This CDR3 is built from 17 residues. The CDR3 bases are TGTGCCAGTAGTATTCGGGTGACTAGCGGGTTTACCTACGAGCAGTACTTC. This sequence encodes CASSIRVTSGFTYEQYF.

In its sample, this clone was seen a few times. The J gene is TRBJ2-2, the V gene TRBV5-6; 9 nucleotides agree with TRBD1. The CDR3 covers 18 residues. Trimming removed 4 bases from V and 5 bases from J; junction bases left unmatched: 15. Germline loops: CDR1 SGHDT, CDR2 YYEEEE. The CDR3 is CASSATLEQGARTGELFF. CDR3 nucleotide sequence: TGTGCCAGCAGCGCGACCCTCGAACAGGGGGCGCGGACCGGGGAGCTGTTTTTT.

The rearrangement joins TRBV4-1 to TRBJ2-7, with TRBD2 matching 8 bases. Germline V gene data show CDR1 as MGHRA and CDR2 as YSYEKL. The CDR3 contains 15 residues. Unmatched junction bases numbered 4, after V lost 0 bases and J lost 3 bases. The CDR3 is CASSQESAGVYEQYF. The CDR3 nucleotides are TGCGCCAGCAGCCAAGAGTCAGCGGGAGTCTACGAGCAGTACTTC.

This chain joins TRBV6-5 and TRBJ1-2; D unclear. This CDR3 is built from 13 residues. V was pared by 4 bases and J by 3 bases, with 9 bases between. Per germline, CDR1 MNHEY and CDR2 SVGAGI. The CDR3 sequence: CASSLAQYYGYTF. The DNA for the CDR3 is TGTGCCAGCAGTTTAGCGCAATACTATGGCTACACCTTC.

V gene TRBV12-5 combines with J gene TRBJ2-1, with D perhaps assigned TRBD1 or TRBD2 (5 bases each). The ends were cut back, 4 bases at V and 8 bases at J, with 9 bases in the middle. The CDR3 runs to 12 residues. Germline CDR1 reads LGHNT; CDR2 reads FRNRAP. The CDR3 DNA reads TGTGCTAGTGGTTGGGACGGGTATGAGCAGTTCTTC. It encodes CASGWDGYEQFF.

CDR3 loop: CASGGLRSSGNTIYF. The CDR3 nucleotides read TGTGCCAGCGGGGGACTCCGTAGCTCTGGAAACACCATATATTTT. This chain connects TRBV6-5 to TRBJ1-3; D is perhaps TRBD1 (5 bases). Between the trimmed V and J ends, which lost 8 bases and 0 bases, there was a span of 14 bases. CDR1 and CDR2 (germline): MNHEY, SVGAGI. The CDR3 runs to 15 residues.